These 2 T cell receptor beta chains came from one sample sequenced in a study of shared clonotypes between healthy human individuals. Sequenced by immunoSEQ multiplex PCR; TCRdb stores in-frame clones only, minus some. The top ten hold roughly 0.62% of the sample, which has around 980,000 clones, roughly 74% seen once. Sequenced sample: memory CD4+ T cells from PBMCs. Subset meaning: CD45RA-negative fraction. The receptors come from a man aged 18 to 30 in good health. Some clones in this sample may be carry-over from other donors' samples.

This chain links TRBV6-6 with TRBJ2-7, with 11 bases lining up with TRBD2. V lost 0 bases to trimming and J lost 4 bases; unmatched junction nucleotides: 2. This CDR3 spans 15 amino acids. Germline V gene lookup returns CDR1 MNHNY and CDR2 SVGAGI (reference sequence). CDR3 sequence reads: CASSYSLAGGYEQYF. The CDR3, as DNA: TGTGCCAGCAGTTACTCGTTAGCGGGAGGGTACGAGCAGTACTTC.

The chain joins TRBV28 to TRBJ2-3; the D is unclear. Looked up from germline, CDR1 is MDHEN and CDR2 is SYDVKM. Trimming cost V 2 bases and J 3 bases, with 6 bases left between them. This CDR3 is 13 amino acids long. Written as DNA, the CDR3 is TGTGCCAGCAGTTTAGCGTTGACAGATACGCAGTATTTT. It specifies CASSLALTDTQYF.